This is a list of T cell receptor beta chains from one sample in a study of blood T cell repertoires in COVID-19. Sequencing was performed with immunoSEQ multiplex PCR; in TCRdb, only in-frame clones are kept and a portion is missing. The sample lists just over 300,000 clones; around 85% were seen once. The sequenced sample consisted of PBMCs or T cells enriched from blood (not recorded which). These receptors all come from a man between 25 and 39 years old who had recovered from COVID-19. Each CDR3 is given with its conserved first and last residue. Fields, in order: clone size, J gene, V gene, CDR3 length, D gene, CDR3 DNA, CDR3 protein. The D gene is left open where the match is weak. Rows may omit the clone size; those that give it use once, few, many or a size class.

clone size: -
J gene: TRBJ2-1
V gene: TRBV7-3
CDR3 length: 11
D gene: -
CDR3 DNA: TGTGCCAGCAGGGGGGCCAATGAGCAGTTCTTC
CDR3 protein: CASRGANEQFF

clone size: few
J gene: TRBJ2-5
V gene: TRBV5-1
CDR3 length: 14
D gene: TRBD1
CDR3 DNA: TGCGCCAGCAGCCTGGACAGGGTCACAGAGACCCAGTACTTC
CDR3 protein: CASSLDRVTETQYF

clone size: once
J gene: TRBJ2-1
V gene: TRBV5-5
CDR3 length: 16
D gene: -
CDR3 DNA: TGTGCCAGCAGCCTCACGGACTGGAGCTCCTACAATGAGCAGTTCTTC
CDR3 protein: CASSLTDWSSYNEQFF

clone size: few
J gene: TRBJ1-2
V gene: TRBV24-1
CDR3 length: 14
D gene: -
CDR3 DNA: TGTGCCACCAGTGATCCACTAACTAACTATGGCTACACCTTC
CDR3 protein: CATSDPLTNYGYTF

clone size: -
J gene: TRBJ2-5
V gene: TRBV11-2
CDR3 length: 15
D gene: -
CDR3 DNA: TGTGCCAGCAGCTTAGGGGCGGGACAGAAAGAGACCCAGTACTTC
CDR3 protein: CASSLGAGQKETQYF

clone size: -
J gene: TRBJ2-5
V gene: TRBV18
CDR3 length: 15
D gene: -
CDR3 DNA: TGTGCCAGCTCACCTCCCGGCGCGGCCCGGGAGACCCAGTACTTC
CDR3 protein: CASSPPGAARETQYF

clone size: -
J gene: TRBJ1-4
V gene: TRBV30
CDR3 length: 15
D gene: TRBD1
CDR3 DNA: TGTGCCTGGAGTGCCTGGACAGGGACTAATGAAAAACTGTTTTTT
CDR3 protein: CAWSAWTGTNEKLFF

clone size: -
J gene: TRBJ1-1
V gene: TRBV7-2
CDR3 length: 15
D gene: TRBD1
CDR3 DNA: TGTGCCAGCAGCCTTGGGACAGGGGTGGGAACTGAAGCTTTCTTT
CDR3 protein: CASSLGTGVGTEAFF

clone size: once
J gene: TRBJ2-1
V gene: TRBV23-1
CDR3 length: 16
D gene: TRBD2
CDR3 DNA: TGCGCCAGCAGTCACTCCGCGGGGGGGCCTTTCTATGAGCAGTTCTTC
CDR3 protein: CASSHSAGGPFYEQFF

clone size: -
J gene: TRBJ1-3
V gene: TRBV14
CDR3 length: 15
D gene: -
CDR3 DNA: TGTGCCAGCAGCCGGGCCGGGAACTCTGGAAACACCATATATTTT
CDR3 protein: CASSRAGNSGNTIYF

clone size: -
J gene: TRBJ2-7
V gene: TRBV11-2
CDR3 length: 15
D gene: -
CDR3 DNA: TGTGCCAGCAGCCAGGCCGGGACATACATCAACGAGCAGTACTTC
CDR3 protein: CASSQAGTYINEQYF

clone size: -
J gene: TRBJ2-3
V gene: TRBV10-3
CDR3 length: 12
D gene: -
CDR3 DNA: TGTGCCATCAGAGGGGAGGCAGATACGCAGTATTTT
CDR3 protein: CAIRGEADTQYF

clone size: -
J gene: TRBJ1-2
V gene: TRBV9
CDR3 length: 13
D gene: -
CDR3 DNA: TGTGCCAGCAGCCCTCGAGGAAGCTATGGCTACACCTTC
CDR3 protein: CASSPRGSYGYTF

clone size: -
J gene: TRBJ2-5
V gene: TRBV4-1
CDR3 length: 15
D gene: TRBD2
CDR3 DNA: TGCGCCAGCAGCCCGGGACTAGCGGGGCAAGAGACCCAGTACTTC
CDR3 protein: CASSPGLAGQETQYF

clone size: -
J gene: TRBJ1-6
V gene: TRBV21-1
CDR3 length: 17
D gene: -
CDR3 DNA: TGTGCCAGCAGCAAAGGAGGACTTGGGGGCCGTAATTCACCCCTCCACTTT
CDR3 protein: CASSKGGLGGRNSPLHF

clone size: -
J gene: TRBJ2-6
V gene: TRBV27
CDR3 length: 15
D gene: -
CDR3 DNA: TGTGCCAGCAGTTTATGGGGCACTGGGGCCAACGTCCTGACTTTC
CDR3 protein: CASSLWGTGANVLTF

clone size: -
J gene: TRBJ1-5
V gene: TRBV18
CDR3 length: 14
D gene: -
CDR3 DNA: TGTGCCAGCTCAGCAATAAACAGGGACCAGCCCCAGCATTTT
CDR3 protein: CASSAINRDQPQHF

clone size: -
J gene: TRBJ2-4
V gene: TRBV6-5
CDR3 length: 15
D gene: -
CDR3 DNA: TGTGCCAGCGCTGTTACAGGGAAAGATACAAACATTCAGTACTTC
CDR3 protein: CASAVTGKDTNIQYF